The rows below give T cell receptor beta chains drawn from one sample of a study of a mutant IDH1 vaccine in newly diagnosed glioma. TCRdb keeps only in-frame clones here, not all; method: immunoSEQ multiplex PCR. This sample has about 51,000 clones, with approximately 80% found just once. This specimen consisted of PBMCs, obtained from a glioma patient treated with radiotherapy, temozolomide or both. Source of these receptors: a woman aged 40 to 50 with glioma. CDR3s include the opening cysteine and the closing phenylalanine or tryptophan. A D gene is named only where the DNA matches it firmly. Some rows have no size entry. The others give once, few or many, or a class for an expanded clone.

j_call d_call clone_size v_call cdr3_length cdr3_nt cdr3_aa
TRBJ2-7 - - TRBV2 12 TGTGCCAGCAGTGTAGGGGGGCTGGGGCAGTACTTC CASSVGGLGQYF
TRBJ1-2 - - TRBV6-5 13 - CASSSSTPWGYTF
TRBJ1-4 TRBD1 few TRBV7-2 14 TGTGCCAGCAGCCCGGACAGGCCCAATGAAAAACTGTTTTTT CASSPDRPNEKLFF
TRBJ1-2 - - TRBV7-9 12 TGTGCCAGCAGCTTAAATTCAGGGGGCTACACCTTC CASSLNSGGYTF
TRBJ1-6 TRBD1 - TRBV5-4 16 TGTGCCAGCAGCTTTCGACAGGGTGGTATGAATTCACCCCTCCACTTT CASSFRQGGMNSPLHF
TRBJ2-7 - - TRBV5-1 15 TGCGCCAGCAGCTGGACGGTTACAAGCTCCTACGAGCAGTACTTC CASSWTVTSSYEQYF
TRBJ2-1 TRBD2 few TRBV19 14 TGTGCCAGTAGTGTCGCTAGCGGGGGCCTTGAGCAGTTCTTC CASSVASGGLEQFF
TRBJ1-3 TRBD1 - TRBV7-9 13 TGTGCCAGCAGCTTGGGACAGACCAACACCATATATTTT CASSLGQTNTIYF
TRBJ2-1 - - TRBV7-2 11 TGTGCCAGCAGCCTCGAGGATGAGCAGTTCTTC CASSLEDEQFF
TRBJ2-3 TRBD2 - TRBV14 15 TGTGCCAGCAGCCTAACCAGGACTAGCTTCGGTACGCAGTATTTT CASSLTRTSFGTQYF
TRBJ2-7 - - TRBV5-5 13 TGTGCCAGCAGCTATACAGCTTCCTACGAGCAGTACTTC CASSYTASYEQYF
TRBJ2-1 TRBD2 - TRBV2 14 TGTGCCAGCACTGGACTAGCGGCTGGTATAGAGCAGTTCTTC CASTGLAAGIEQFF
TRBJ2-5 - - TRBV7-8 15 TGTGCCAGCAGCCCCGGGACTCTCTTCCAAGAGACCCAGTACTTC CASSPGTLFQETQYF
TRBJ2-1 - - TRBV12-5 13 TGTGCTAGTGGTTTGTCGGACCCCATGAAGCAGTTCTTC CASGLSDPMKQFF
TRBJ2-2 - once TRBV7-2 16 TGTGCCAGCAGCTTGGGGCCAGTTAGGAACACCGGGGAGCTGTTTTTT CASSLGPVRNTGELFF
TRBJ2-7 - - TRBV4-3 14 TGCGCCAGCAGCCAATCCGGGTCCCTCTACGAGCAGTACTTC CASSQSGSLYEQYF
TRBJ1-2 - - TRBV2 13 TGTGCCAGCAGTGGCGACAGTCAATACGGCTACACCTTC CASSGDSQYGYTF
TRBJ1-3 TRBD1 - TRBV30 17 TGTGCCTGGAGTCTTTCCATCAGGGGGCGGGAAGGAAACACCATATATTTT CAWSLSIRGREGNTIYF
TRBJ2-3 TRBD1 - TRBV25-1 15 TGTGCCAGCAGTGATGGACAGGGACGCACAGATACGCAGTATTTT CASSDGQGRTDTQYF
TRBJ2-6 - - TRBV14 13 TGTGCCAGCAGCCAAGACAGGAGGGGGGTCCTGACTTTC CASSQDRRGVLTF
TRBJ1-2 - - TRBV2 13 TGTGCCAGCAGTGCAGGGGAGGGCTATGGCTACACCTTC CASSAGEGYGYTF
TRBJ2-5 - - TRBV5-4 14 TGTGCCGCCGGGATCCGGTCAGGACAAGAGACCCAGTACTTC CAAGIRSGQETQYF
TRBJ2-7 - - TRBV7-2 13 TGTGCCAGCAGCTTAGAGGTAGCCTACGAGCAGTACTTC CASSLEVAYEQYF
TRBJ2-5 - - TRBV1 16 TGCACCAGCAGCCAAACGGGACTAGCGGGATTAGAGACCCAGTACTTC CTSSQTGLAGLETQYF
TRBJ2-1 TRBD1 - TRBV7-9 15 TGTGCCAGCAGCTCTCGACAGGGTGGCGTCGATGAGCAGTTCTTC CASSSRQGGVDEQFF
TRBJ1-4 - - TRBV6-6 16 TGTGCCAGCAGTTACTTTAACGTTAGGGATGACGAAAAACTGTTTTTT CASSYFNVRDDEKLFF
TRBJ1-4 - few TRBV6-1 13 TGTGCCAGCAGTGAAAGGGGTGGGGAGAAACTGTTTTTT CASSERGGEKLFF
TRBJ1-5 - - TRBV4-1 15 TGCGCCAGCAGCCGCTATCAGGAGGATAATCAGCCCCAGCATTTT CASSRYQEDNQPQHF
TRBJ2-7 - once TRBV5-8 13 TGTGCCAGCAGCCTCCCGGAGAGCTACGAGCAGTACTTC CASSLPESYEQYF
TRBJ2-4 - - TRBV27 18 TGTGCCAGCAGGGCGCGACAGCACCTCCTTCTAGCCAAAAACATTCAGTACTTC CASRARQHLLLAKNIQYF
TRBJ2-3 TRBD2 once TRBV7-9 14 TGTGCCAGCAGTAGCACTAGCGCGGCAGATACGCAGTATTTT CASSSTSAADTQYF
TRBJ1-1 - - TRBV28 16 TGTGCCAGCAGCTCCGCGGCGGGGGTAGGGAACACTGAAGCTTTCTTT CASSSAAGVGNTEAFF
TRBJ2-2 - - TRBV7-7 12 TGTGCTAGCAGCTCGGGGGCGGGGGTGCTGTTTTTT CASSSGAGVLFF
TRBJ2-7 - - TRBV2 11 TGTGCCAGCAGTGGGTGGGGAGAGCAGTACTTC CASSGWGEQYF
TRBJ2-2 TRBD1 - TRBV9 16 TGTGCCAGCAGCGTAGGGGGGACAGTAAACACCGGGGAGCTGTTTTTT CASSVGGTVNTGELFF
TRBJ2-7 TRBD2 - TRBV5-1 15 TGCGCCAGCAGCTTACTAGCGGGGGGCAGCTACGAGCAGTACTTC CASSLLAGGSYEQYF
TRBJ2-5 TRBD2 - TRBV7-2 16 TGTGCCAGCAGCTCGGGACTAGCGGGGGGTCAAGAGACCCAGTACTTC CASSSGLAGGQETQYF
TRBJ1-1 - few TRBV30 15 TGTGCCTGGATTCCTTCCCGATGGGAGAACACTGAAGCTTTCTTT CAWIPSRWENTEAFF
TRBJ1-2 TRBD1 - TRBV25-1 14 TGTGCCAGCAGTGGATCGACAGGGGTATATGGCTACACCTTC CASSGSTGVYGYTF
TRBJ2-7 TRBD1 few TRBV2 14 TGTGCCAGCAGTGAGACAGGGGTCTCCTACGAGCAGTACTTC CASSETGVSYEQYF
TRBJ1-4 - - TRBV5-4 15 TGTGCCAGCAGCGGAAGCGTCGGAACTAATGAAAAACTGTTTTTT CASSGSVGTNEKLFF
TRBJ1-2 - - TRBV4-1 15 TGCGCCAGCAGCCAAGAATTGGCAGGGTCTGATGGCTACACCTTC CASSQELAGSDGYTF
TRBJ2-7 TRBD1 once TRBV7-9 16 TGTGCCAGCAGTTATTCCCGGGACAGGGTGGGCTACGAGCAGTACTTC CASSYSRDRVGYEQYF
TRBJ2-7 - - TRBV4-3 13 TGCGCCAGCAGCCAAGGACTAGGCTACGAGCAGTACTTC CASSQGLGYEQYF
TRBJ2-7 - - TRBV29-1 14 TGCAGCGTTGAAGGGCAGGTTCACTCCTACGAGCAGTACTTC CSVEGQVHSYEQYF
TRBJ2-7 - - TRBV13 13 TGTGCCAGCAGCCCCGTCGGCTACGTAGAGCAGTACTTC CASSPVGYVEQYF